A single sample is the source of the 17 T cell receptor beta chains below, sequenced in a study of T cell responses to AZD1222 COVID-19 vaccine. TCRdb keeps only in-frame clones here, not all; method: immunoSEQ multiplex PCR. The table lists 150,000 to 200,000 clones, 85% to 95% of them singletons, with about 1.5% in the top ten. The sequenced sample was peripheral blood, obtained 28 days after the second AZD1222 dose. These receptors all come from an adult who received the AZD1222 COVID-19 vaccine.

The chain is built from TRBV7-6 and TRBJ2-2, with 7 bases lining up with TRBD2. The CDR3 covers 16 residues. Per the germline V gene, CDR1 is SGHVS and CDR2 is FNYEAQ. V gave up 1 base and J gave up 4 bases; unmatched junction bases: 6. The CDR3 DNA reads as TGTGCCAGCAGCTTAGTGGGAGGGGCAGGCACCGGGGAGCTGTTTTTT. Translating it yields CASSLVGGAGTGELFF.

This clone was picked up one time. This sequence joins TRBV19 and TRBJ2-7, with 12 bases that match TRBD2. There are 16 residues in the CDR3. Germline trimming cut 5 bases from V and 4 bases from J; bases unmatched to any gene: 9. Germline V gives CDR1 LNHDA, CDR2 SQIVND (reference sequence). The CDR3 is CASSPASGRAFYEQYF. The CDR3 DNA reads TGTGCCAGTAGTCCAGCTAGCGGGAGGGCCTTTTACGAGCAGTACTTC.

This clone was seen once. This chain connects TRBV7-3 to TRBJ2-3; 7 nucleotides match TRBD2. Germline V gene data show CDR1 as SGHTA and CDR2 as FQGTGA. The CDR3 spans 14 residues. J was trimmed by 2 bases and V by 5 bases; bases with no gene match: 4. CDR3 loop: CASSHLAVTDTQYF. CDR3 nucleotides: TGTGCCAGCAGCCACCTAGCGGTCACAGATACGCAGTATTTT.

The V gene is TRBV5-1, the J gene TRBJ1-2; D unresolved. The CDR3 has 16 residues. Trimming removed 0 bases at V and 0 bases at J, with 12 bases between. Germline CDR1 SGHRS, CDR2 YFSETQ. As DNA, the CDR3 is TGCGCCAGCAGCTTGGACGCATACACTGCTAACTATGGCTACACCTTC. It codes for CASSLDAYTANYGYTF.

This clone was seen just once. The chain joins TRBV7-9 to TRBJ1-1; a possible D gene is TRBD1 (6 bases). Germline loops: CDR1 SEHNR, CDR2 FQNEAQ (reference sequence). The CDR3 runs 14 residues. With 7 bases removed from V and 3 bases from J, the gap between germline ends came to 15 bases. DNA of the CDR3: TGTGCCAGCACCAAATCGACAGGAGACACTGAAGCTTTCTTT. The encoded protein is CASTKSTGDTEAFF.

This chain links TRBV11-2 with TRBJ2-5, with 14 nucleotides matching TRBD2. The germline V gene encodes CDR1 SGHAT and CDR2 FQNNGV. This CDR3 is 16 amino acids long. V was clipped by 5 bases and J by 1 base; unmatched bases: 3. For the CDR3, the DNA is TGTGCCAGCAGCATAGGACTAGCGGGGGGCCAAGAGACCCAGTACTTC. Translated: CASSIGLAGGQETQYF. Supplemented by reference TRBV11-2 and TRBJ2-5, the full variable domain reads EAGVAQSPRYKIIEKRQSVAFWCNPISGHATLYWYQQILGQGPKLLIQFQNNGVVDDSQLPKDRFSAERLKGVDSTLKIQPAKLEDSAVYLCASSIGLAGGQETQYFGPGTRLLVL.

This chain links TRBV1 with TRBJ1-6. TRBV1 is a documented pseudogene. The CDR3 covers 14 residues. The CDR3 region is CTSSPRGGNSPLHF. The CDR3 nucleotides read TGCACCAGCAGCCCCCGGGGTGGTAATTCACCCCTCCACTTT.

Written as DNA, the CDR3 is TGTGCCAGCAGCCTCAAAGGGGGGCTTAACACTTACGAGCAGTACTTC. Protein: CASSLKGGLNTYEQYF. The chain has TRBV7-8 and TRBJ2-7; D may correspond to TRBD1 or TRBD2 (6 bases each). V was cut by 5 bases and J by 4 bases, with 21 bases left in between. The CDR3 totals 16 residues. Germline V lookup: CDR1 SGHVS, CDR2 FQNEAQ.

The genes are TRBV27 and TRBJ1-4; tentative D call: TRBD1 (6 bases). Trimming removed 5 bases from V and 7 bases from J, with 26 bases in between. The CDR3 is 18 amino acids. The V gene's germline CDR1 is MNHEY and CDR2 SMNVEV (reference sequence). The CDR3 reads CASSAGTLGFSGREKLFF. The CDR3 coding sequence is TGTGCCAGCAGTGCCGGGACACTGGGGTTTTCCGGACGTGAAAAACTGTTTTTT.

The chain links TRBV5-6 to TRBJ1-3, with D possibly being TRBD1 (5 bases). The CDR3 spans 14 residues. Trimming removed 4 bases at V and 4 bases at J, with 12 bases between. Germline loops: CDR1 SGHDT, CDR2 YYEEEE. The CDR3: CASSARGWGNTIYF. The CDR3 bases are TGTGCCAGCAGCGCTCGGGGCTGGGGAAACACCATATATTTT.

V and J are TRBV28 and TRBJ2-7; D not certain. Trimming removed 4 bases from V and 0 bases from J, with 10 bases in between. The CDR3 sequence is 14 residues long. CDR1 and CDR2 from the germline V gene are MDHEN and SYDVKM. This chain's CDR3 is CASSSRSPSYEQYF. The CDR3 nucleotides read TGTGCCAGCAGTTCCCGGTCACCCTCCTACGAGCAGTACTTC. Full variable domain (remainder filled in from reference TRBV28 and TRBJ2-7): DVKVTQSSRYLVKRTGEKVFLECVQDMDHENMFWYRQDPGLGLRLIYFSYDVKMKEKGDIPEGYSVSREKKERFSLILESASTNQTSMYLCASSSRSPSYEQYFGPGTRLTVT.

The chain joins TRBV7-2 to TRBJ2-1; 12 bases are a match to TRBD2. Trimming removed 5 bases from V and 8 bases from J; junction bases left unmatched: 13. The V gene's germline CDR1 is SGHTA and CDR2 FQGNSA. The CDR3 is 17 amino acids. As DNA, the CDR3 is TGTGCCAGCAGCCCCAGTCCGCTAGCGGGGGGGTCGCATGAGCAGTTCTTC. Its translation is CASSPSPLAGGSHEQFF.

The chain links TRBV5-5 to TRBJ1-1; no clear D gene. Germline V gene sequence: CDR1 SGHKS, CDR2 YYEKEE (reference sequence). Trimming left V 1 base short and J 7 bases short, with 20 bases between. The CDR3 sequence is 16 residues long. CDR3 sequence (DNA): TGTGCCAGCAGCTTGAAGGCCCACGTAGTACCACTTGAAGCTTTCTTT. This encodes CASSLKAHVVPLEAFF.

The V call is TRBV3-1 (or the pseudogene TRBV3-2), the J call TRBJ1-5, with D maybe TRBD1 (6 bases). Trimming took 0 bases from V and 5 from J, leaving 11 bases between them. Germline assignment: CDR1 LGHDT and CDR2 YNNKEL (reference sequence). The CDR3 has 15 amino acids. CDR3 protein: CASSQDQRTDQPQHF. CDR3 nucleotides: TGTGCCAGCAGCCAAGACCAAAGGACAGATCAGCCCCAGCATTTT.

This clone was seen a handful of times. The V call is TRBV12-5, the J call TRBJ2-7; D is unclear. This CDR3 is 12 amino acids long. CDR1 is LGHNT, CDR2 FRNRAP, per germline. The V end lost 5 bases, the J end lost 9 bases, and 14 bases lay between the germline ends. This CDR3 reads CASGSPPFAQYF. CDR3 coding DNA: TGTGCTAGTGGTAGCCCACCATTCGCGCAGTACTTC.

The chain has TRBV28 and TRBJ1-1; the D gene is possibly TRBD1 (6 bases). Trimming removed 4 bases at V and 3 bases at J, with 9 bases between. The CDR3 totals 13 residues. CDR1 MDHEN and CDR2 SYDVKM come from the germline V gene. CDR3 coding DNA: TGTGCCAGCAGTTCCCAGGGGTACACTGAAGCTTTCTTT. It encodes CASSSQGYTEAFF.

This chain connects TRBV5-4 to TRBJ1-4, with 9 nucleotides matching TRBD1. The length of the CDR3 is 14 residues. Germline values: CDR1 SGHNT, CDR2 YYREEE (reference sequence). Trimming took 4 bases from V and 7 from J; bases not matched to a gene: 5. Written as DNA, the CDR3 is TGTGCCAGCAGCCGGGACAGGGCAATTGAAAAACTGTTTTTT. As protein: CASSRDRAIEKLFF.